This T cell receptor (beta chain) was sequenced for a study of cytomegalovirus exposure and HLA in healthy donors. Whole-study results and caveats: Most TCRs appeared rarely, but some public TCRs recurred in many donors. Researchers reported in a later analysis that a missense DCLRE1C variant was tied to TCR beta V- and J-gene trimming. According to a later analysis, donors in an Asian-associated ancestry cluster reportedly had fewer N-insertions than the approximately 720-donor mean. Among the CMV-associated chains, a few were confirmed in vitro as specific for CMV antigens.

Notes on this clone: What it binds is unknown.

PCR primers comprised 60 Vbeta and 13 Jbeta primers. Repertoires were generated with immunoSEQ multiplex PCR, while TCRdb's copy carries only in-frame clones and drops some. The sample has about 52,000 clones. The V end lost 5 bases, the J end lost 9 bases, and 14 bases lay between the germline ends. The germline V gene encodes CDR1 SNHLY and CDR2 FYNNEI. This CDR3 has 13 amino acids. The rearrangement links TRBV2 to TRBJ1-3; D might be TRBD1 (6 bases). What was sequenced was PBMCs. The receptor comes from a woman aged 45-59 years in good health and CMV-seropositive. CDR3 sequence (DNA): TGTGCCAGCAGTCCATTACAGGGCTCCACCATATATTTT. The encoded protein is CASSPLQGSTIYF. The full variable domain, in which reference TRBV2 and TRBJ1-3 provide the parts outside the CDR3, is EPEVTQTPSHQVTQMGQEVILRCVPISNHLYFYWYRQILGQKVEFLVSFYNNEISEKSEIFDDQFSVERPDGSNFTLKIRSTKLEDSAMYFCASSPLQGSTIYFGEGSWLTVV.